This T cell receptor (beta chain) was sequenced for a study of blood T cells in healthy people across ages (dated by TCRdb to about 2015). About the study as a whole: In model experiments, template switching captured roughly one uniquely barcoded TCR beta cDNA molecule for every two T cells. Using the same blood draw, the study looked at two additional independent replicas of 1 million unique cDNA reads for two donors, one aged 18 to 30 and the other aged 80 or older. Age-related changes in TCR beta repertoire diversity were measured in the study by deep sequencing normalized with unique cDNA molecular identifiers. Four age groups were formed from the donors: young (average approximately 17 years), middle-aged (around 41), aged (around 62) and long-lived (approximately 78). Donors of different ages were randomly distributed across sequencing lanes to avoid experimental bias. Broader findings and caveats from the paper: As age increased, observed TCR beta diversity per million T cells dropped in a roughly linear way, and a significant reduction was already evident by age 40. The long-lived group showed more naive CD4+ T cells, fewer expanded clones and increased TCR diversity than the aged group, suggesting age selection. Estimates of total diversity based on one million sequenced T cells were regarded as lower bounds and as underestimates. Bulk unsorted PBMC profiling prevented conclusive comparison of naive and antigen-experienced compartments. Observed TCR beta diversity correlated strongly with the percentage of naive T cells measured by flow cytometry. Because the CMV infection status of the donors was unknown, age-related changes in expanded clonotypes may potentially have been confounded.

The roughly 39 donors, aged roughly 6 to 95 years, were systemically healthy Caucasian individuals from Russia. Around 10 milliliters of peripheral blood were collected from each donor into EDTA-treated Vacutainer tubes. Ficoll-Paque density-gradient centrifugation was used to isolate PBMCs, with at least 7 million per sample. Total RNA, at least 6 micrograms per sample, was extracted from PBMCs with Trizol reagent. For every donor, an aliquot of PBMCs went through flow cytometry to measure the percentages of naive CD45RAhigh/CD27high T cells. The CDR3, from cysteine to phenylalanine, totals 14 residues. The read is trimmed to its CDR3 DNA, 42 bases read in frame from base 1. V is clipped by 5 bases and J by 8 bases, and the sequence between their germline boundaries is 15 bases long. Worth noting for this clonotype: This receptor's antigen is unknown. It has no much larger one-base neighbor in the sample; base qualities were not kept.

Receptor amplification or capture employed 5' RACE. TCRdb lists the instrument as Illumina HiSeq 2500. A second PCR of 7 to 11 cycles was performed with a sample-barcoded 5' primer and a J-beta primer mix. Each TCR beta cDNA molecule received a unique molecular identifier from a template-switch 5' adaptor carrying 12 random nucleotides. At least 3 million CDR3-containing paired-end reads were obtained from each sample. First-strand cDNA synthesis was performed from all RNA using the Mint cDNA synthesis kit, with priming by a TRBC-specific oligonucleotide. Following uracil-DNA glycosylase treatment, all cDNA underwent a first 18-cycle PCR with the universal primers M1SS and BC2_uni_R. Concerning the study's data processing: For normalization, 1 million high-quality reads were randomly selected from each sample, with every read carrying a distinct molecular identifier. Instead of being binned into consensus sequences, reads that shared molecular identifiers were thrown out. MiTCR, set to a Q25 quality threshold and the strictest error-elimination algorithm, was used for CDR3 identification, clonotype clustering and error correction. A nonparametric unseen species model with Euler transformation was used to estimate lower-bound total TCR beta diversity. The public sequencing data were trimmed at Q25 with fastp and processed into clonotypes with MiXCR by TCRdb, which kept only in-frame beta chains. When rows share a CDR3 protein, they turn into one entry using the most common DNA and genes. What appears here as the V and J calls and clone size reflects TCRdb's work, not the paper's. The sample table records about 810,000 distinct CDR3 sequences; about 34% of these occur just once. The ten largest clones represent 10% to 15% of the sample.

The chain links TRBV12-3 or TRBV12-4 with TRBJ2-2; the D gene is possibly TRBD2, with 6 bases matching. The sample consisted of blood. This clonotype was sampled from a man between 18 and 35 years old in good health. In nucleotides, the sequence is TGTGCCAGCAGTCCCGGACTACTTGGGGGGGAGCTGTTTTTT. This codes for CASSPGLLGGELFF.